This TCR beta chain was found in a study of a mutant IDH1 vaccine in newly diagnosed glioma. Germline V lookup: CDR1 PRHDT, CDR2 FYEKMQ (reference sequence). The CDR3 runs 15 residues. Trimming removed 0 bases from V and 8 bases from J, with 16 bases in between. Study-level findings and limits: With respect to changes in top peripheral T cell clonotypes, pseudoprogression seemed unrelated.

Sequenced by immunoSEQ multiplex PCR; TCRdb stores in-frame clones only, minus some. The sample has about 52,000 clones; about 91% are singletons. Time point in this sample: week 11, during vaccination. Vaccinated patients received 300 ug of mutant IDH1 20-mer peptide per dose, with topical imiquimod. On this clone itself: Its target is unknown.

The chain is built from TRBV13 and TRBJ1-2; D remains unclear. The sample here was PBMCs, taken from a glioma patient whose treatment included an IDH1 peptide vaccine. This clonotype was sampled from a man aged 50 to 60 with glioma. CDR3 residues: CASSLGSFAALGYTF. CDR3 nucleotide sequence: TGTGCCAGCAGCTTAGGTTCTTTCGCGGCACTCGGCTACACCTTC.